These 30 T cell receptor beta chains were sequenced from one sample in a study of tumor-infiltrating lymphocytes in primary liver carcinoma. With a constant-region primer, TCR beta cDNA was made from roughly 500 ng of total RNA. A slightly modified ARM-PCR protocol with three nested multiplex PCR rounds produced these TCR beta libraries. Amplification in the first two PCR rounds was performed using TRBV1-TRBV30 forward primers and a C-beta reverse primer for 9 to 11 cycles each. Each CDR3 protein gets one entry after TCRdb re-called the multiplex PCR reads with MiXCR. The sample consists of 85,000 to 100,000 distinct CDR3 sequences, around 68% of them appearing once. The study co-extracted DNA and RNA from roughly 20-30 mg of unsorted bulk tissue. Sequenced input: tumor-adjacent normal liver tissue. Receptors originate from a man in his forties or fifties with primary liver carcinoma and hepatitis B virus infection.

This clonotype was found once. In nucleotides, the CDR3 is TGTGCCAGCAGTGATCGACTAACGGGGTACGATGAGCAGTTCTTC. It is translated as CASSDRLTGYDEQFF. The chain is built from TRBV5-4 and TRBJ2-1; D perhaps matches TRBD2 (5 bases). Germline V lookup: CDR1 SGHNT, CDR2 YYREEE (reference sequence). Trimming cost V 5 bases and J 8 bases, with 20 bases left between them. The CDR3 extends over 15 amino acids.

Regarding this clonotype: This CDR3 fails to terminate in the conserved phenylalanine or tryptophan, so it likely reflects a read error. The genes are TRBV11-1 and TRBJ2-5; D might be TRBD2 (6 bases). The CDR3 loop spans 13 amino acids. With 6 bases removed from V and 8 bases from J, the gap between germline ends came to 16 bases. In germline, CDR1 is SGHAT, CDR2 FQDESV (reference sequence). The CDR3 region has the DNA TGTGCCAGCAGTCATCGGGACTTCGATACCCAGTACCTC. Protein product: CASSHRDFDTQYL.

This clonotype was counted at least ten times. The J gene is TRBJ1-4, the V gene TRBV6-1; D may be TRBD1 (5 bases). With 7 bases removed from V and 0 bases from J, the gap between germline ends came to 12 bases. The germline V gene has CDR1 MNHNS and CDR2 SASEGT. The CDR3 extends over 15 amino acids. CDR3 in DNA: TGTGCCAGCATGCCCCAGGGTGCAACTAATGAAAAACTGTTTTTT. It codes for CASMPQGATNEKLFF.

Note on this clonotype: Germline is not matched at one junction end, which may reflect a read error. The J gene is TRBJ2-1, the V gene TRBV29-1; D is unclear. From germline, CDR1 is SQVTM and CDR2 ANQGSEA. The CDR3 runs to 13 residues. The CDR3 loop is CGVEETIGNGQFF. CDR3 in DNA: TGCGGCGTTGAAGAGACCATTGGCAATGGGCAGTTCTTC.

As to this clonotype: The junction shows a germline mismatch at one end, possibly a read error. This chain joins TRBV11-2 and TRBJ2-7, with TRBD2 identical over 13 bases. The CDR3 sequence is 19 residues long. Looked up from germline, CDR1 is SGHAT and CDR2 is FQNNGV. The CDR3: CASSLITSGRADSPYEQYF. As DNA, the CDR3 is TGTGCCAGCAGCTTAATTACTAGCGGGAGGGCTGACTCTCCCTACGAGCAGTATTTC.

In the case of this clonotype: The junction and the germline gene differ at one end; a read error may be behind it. As DNA, the CDR3 is TGTGCCAGCAGCCTCGAAGGGACTCTACCCTACGAGCAGTATTTC. This encodes CASSLEGTLPYEQYF. The chain couples TRBV11-2 to TRBJ2-7, with D possibly being TRBD2 (6 bases). The CDR3 loop spans 15 amino acids. From germline, CDR1 is SGHAT and CDR2 FQNNGV.

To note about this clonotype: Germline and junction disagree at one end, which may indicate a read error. The DNA for the CDR3 is TGTGCCTGCAGTTTAGTGGTGGGACCTCTGAACACCGGGGAGCTGTTTTTT. Protein: CACSLVVGPLNTGELFF. The rearrangement joins TRBV12-3 or TRBV12-4 to TRBJ2-2, with D perhaps assigned TRBD1 or TRBD2 (5 bases each). The CDR3 sequence is 17 residues long.

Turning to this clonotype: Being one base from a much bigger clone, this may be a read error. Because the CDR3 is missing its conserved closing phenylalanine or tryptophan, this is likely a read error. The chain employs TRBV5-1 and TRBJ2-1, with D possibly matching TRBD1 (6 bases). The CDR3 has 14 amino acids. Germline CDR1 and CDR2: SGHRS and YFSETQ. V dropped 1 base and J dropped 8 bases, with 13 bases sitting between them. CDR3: CASSLQGGRDEQFS. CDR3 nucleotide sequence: TGCGCCAGCAGCTTGCAAGGGGGAAGGGATGAGCAGTTCTCC.

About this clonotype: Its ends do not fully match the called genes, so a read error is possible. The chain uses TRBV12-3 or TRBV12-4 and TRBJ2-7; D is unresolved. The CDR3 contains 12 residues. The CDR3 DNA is TGCCCCAGGAGTTTAGCCGTGGGCGAGCAGTACTTC. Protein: CPRSLAVGEQYF.

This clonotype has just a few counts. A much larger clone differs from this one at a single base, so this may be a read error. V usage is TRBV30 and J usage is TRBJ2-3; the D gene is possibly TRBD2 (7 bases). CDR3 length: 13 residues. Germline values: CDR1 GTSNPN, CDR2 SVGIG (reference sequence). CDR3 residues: CAWQPGGTDMQYF. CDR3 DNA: TGTGCCTGGCAGCCGGGGGGCACAGATATGCAGTATTTT. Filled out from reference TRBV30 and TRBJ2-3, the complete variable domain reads SQTIHQWPATLVQPVGSPLSLECTVEGTSNPNLYWYRQAAGRGLQLLFYSVGIGQISSEVPQNLSASRPQDRQFILSSKKLLLSDSGFYLCAWQPGGTDMQYFGPGTRLTVL.

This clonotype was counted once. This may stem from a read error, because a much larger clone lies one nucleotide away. CDR3 in amino acids: CASRYSGIESYGYTF. The CDR3 DNA follows: TGTGCCAGCAGATACTCCGGGATTGAATCCTATGGCTACACCTTC. The chain is built from TRBV6-6 and TRBJ1-2; D not resolved. The germline gives CDR1 MNHNY, CDR2 SVGAGI (reference sequence). The CDR3 is made up of 15 amino acids.

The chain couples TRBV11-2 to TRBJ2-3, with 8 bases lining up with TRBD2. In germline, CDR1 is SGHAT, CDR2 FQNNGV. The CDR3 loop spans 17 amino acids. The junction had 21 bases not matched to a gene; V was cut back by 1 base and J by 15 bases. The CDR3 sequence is CASSLGPWREEADRNYF. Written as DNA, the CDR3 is TGTGCCAGCAGCTTAGGGCCGTGGCGGGAGGAGGCAGATAGGAATTATTTT.

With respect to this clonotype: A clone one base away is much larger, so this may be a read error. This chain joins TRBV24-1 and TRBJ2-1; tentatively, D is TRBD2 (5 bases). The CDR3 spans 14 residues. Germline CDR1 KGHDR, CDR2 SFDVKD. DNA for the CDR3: TGTGCCACCAGTGACTTAGTTGGGATCGGGGAGCACTTCTTC. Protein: CATSDLVGIGEHFF.

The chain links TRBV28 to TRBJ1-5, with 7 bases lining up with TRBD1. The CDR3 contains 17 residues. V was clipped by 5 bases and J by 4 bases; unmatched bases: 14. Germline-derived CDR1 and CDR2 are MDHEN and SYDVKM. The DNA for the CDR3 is TGTGCCAGCAGTCCCTCCGCCGGGACAGCCGCGAATCAGCCCCAGCATTTT. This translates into CASSPSAGTAANQPQHF.

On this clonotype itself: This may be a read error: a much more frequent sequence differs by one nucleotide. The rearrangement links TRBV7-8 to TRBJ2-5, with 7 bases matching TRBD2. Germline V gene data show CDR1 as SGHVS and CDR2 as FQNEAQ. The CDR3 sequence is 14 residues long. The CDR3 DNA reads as TGTGCCAGCAACTTAGGCCCCGGGAGCGGGGACCATTACTTC. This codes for CASNLGPGSGDHYF.

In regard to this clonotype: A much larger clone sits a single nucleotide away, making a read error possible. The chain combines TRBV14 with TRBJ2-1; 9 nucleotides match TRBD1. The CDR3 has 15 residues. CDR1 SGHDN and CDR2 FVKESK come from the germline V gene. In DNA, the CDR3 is TGTGCCAGCAGCCAAGACCCGGGACAGGGTATTGGGCAGTCCTTC. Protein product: CASSQDPGQGIGQSF.

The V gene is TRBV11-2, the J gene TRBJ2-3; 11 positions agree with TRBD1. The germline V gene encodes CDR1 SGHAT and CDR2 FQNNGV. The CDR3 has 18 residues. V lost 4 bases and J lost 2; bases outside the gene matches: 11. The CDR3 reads CASSSRPGTGGFTDTQYF. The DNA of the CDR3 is TGTGCCAGCAGCTCTAGGCCCGGGACAGGGGGTTTCACAGATACGCAGTATTTT.

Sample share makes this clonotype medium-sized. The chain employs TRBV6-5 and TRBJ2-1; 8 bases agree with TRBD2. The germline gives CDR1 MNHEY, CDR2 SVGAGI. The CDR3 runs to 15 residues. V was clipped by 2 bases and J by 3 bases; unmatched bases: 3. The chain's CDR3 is CASSYGSGSYNEQFF. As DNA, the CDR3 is TGTGCCAGCAGTTACGGGAGCGGGAGCTACAATGAGCAGTTCTTC.

CDR3 sequence reads: CASSLEWGSLAKNIQYF. CDR3 bases: TGTGCCAGCAGCTTAGAATGGGGCAGCCTAGCCAAAAACATTCAGTACTTC. J is TRBJ2-4 and V is TRBV7-8, with D tentatively TRBD1 (5 bases). The CDR3 is 17 residues long. Trimming left V 1 base short and J 0 bases short, with 13 bases between. In germline, CDR1 is SGHVS, CDR2 FQNEAQ.

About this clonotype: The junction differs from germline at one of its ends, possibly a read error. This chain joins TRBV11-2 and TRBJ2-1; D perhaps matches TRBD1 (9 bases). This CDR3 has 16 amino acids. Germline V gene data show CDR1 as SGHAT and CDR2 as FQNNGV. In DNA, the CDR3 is TGTACCAGCAGCTACGGGGGGGGACAGGGCTACAGTGAGCAGTTCTTC. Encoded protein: CTSSYGGGQGYSEQFF. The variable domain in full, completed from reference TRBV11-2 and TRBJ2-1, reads EAGVAQSPRYKIIEKRQSVAFWCNPISGHATLYWYQQILGQGPKLLIQFQNNGVVDDSQLPKDRFSAERLKGVDSTLKIQPAKLEDSAVYLCTSSYGGGQGYSEQFFGPGTRLTVL.

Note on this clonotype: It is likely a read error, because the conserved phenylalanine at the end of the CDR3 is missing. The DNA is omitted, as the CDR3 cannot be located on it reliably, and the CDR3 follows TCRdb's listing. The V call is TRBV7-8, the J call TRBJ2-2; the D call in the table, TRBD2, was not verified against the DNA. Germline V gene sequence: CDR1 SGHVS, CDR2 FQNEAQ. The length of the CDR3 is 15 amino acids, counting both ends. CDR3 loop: CAISDGLAGTGELFL.

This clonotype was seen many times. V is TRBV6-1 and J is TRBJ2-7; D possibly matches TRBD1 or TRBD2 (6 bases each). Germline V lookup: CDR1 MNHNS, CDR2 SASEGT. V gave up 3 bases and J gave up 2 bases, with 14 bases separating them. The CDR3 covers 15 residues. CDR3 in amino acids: CASSEEQGGPYEQYF. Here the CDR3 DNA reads TGTGCCAGCAGTGAGGAACAGGGAGGCCCCTACGAGCAGTACTTC.

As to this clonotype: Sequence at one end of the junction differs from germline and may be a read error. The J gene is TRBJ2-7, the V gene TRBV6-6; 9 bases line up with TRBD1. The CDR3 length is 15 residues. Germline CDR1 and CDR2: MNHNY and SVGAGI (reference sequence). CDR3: CACSYSGTGSYEQYF. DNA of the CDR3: TGTGCCTGCAGTTACTCGGGGACAGGGTCCTATGAGCAGTACTTC.

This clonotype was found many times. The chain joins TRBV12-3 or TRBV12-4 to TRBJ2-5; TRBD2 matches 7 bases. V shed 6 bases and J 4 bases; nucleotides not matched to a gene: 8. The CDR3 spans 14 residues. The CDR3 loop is CASSPSGTPETQYF. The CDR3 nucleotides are TGTGCCAGCAGCCCCAGCGGGACCCCAGAGACCCAGTACTTC.

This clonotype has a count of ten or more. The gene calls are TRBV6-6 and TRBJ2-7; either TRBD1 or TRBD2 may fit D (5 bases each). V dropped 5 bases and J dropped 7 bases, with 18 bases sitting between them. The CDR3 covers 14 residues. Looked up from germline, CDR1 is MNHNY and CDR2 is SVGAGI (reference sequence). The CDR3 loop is CASSASGVQDEQYF. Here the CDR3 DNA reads TGTGCCAGCAGTGCTTCCGGGGTACAGGATGAGCAGTACTTC.

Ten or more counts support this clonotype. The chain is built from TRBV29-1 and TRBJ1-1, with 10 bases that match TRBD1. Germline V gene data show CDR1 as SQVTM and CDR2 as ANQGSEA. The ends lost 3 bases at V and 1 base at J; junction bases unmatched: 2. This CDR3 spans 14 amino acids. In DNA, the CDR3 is TGCAGCGTTGAGACAGGGGGCTCGAACACTGAAGCTTTCTTT. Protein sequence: CSVETGGSNTEAFF. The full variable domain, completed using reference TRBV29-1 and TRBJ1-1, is SAVISQKPSRDICQRGTSLTIQCQVDSQVTMMFWYRQQPGQSLTLIATANQGSEATYESGFVIDKFPISRPNLTFSTLTVSNMSPEDSSIYLCSVETGGSNTEAFFGQGTRLTVV.

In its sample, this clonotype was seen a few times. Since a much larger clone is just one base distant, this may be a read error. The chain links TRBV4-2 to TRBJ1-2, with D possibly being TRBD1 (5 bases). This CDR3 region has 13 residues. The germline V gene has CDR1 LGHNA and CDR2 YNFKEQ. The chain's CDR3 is CASGQLGTAGYTF. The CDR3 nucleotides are TGTGCCAGCGGCCAACTAGGGACCGCAGGCTACACCTTC.

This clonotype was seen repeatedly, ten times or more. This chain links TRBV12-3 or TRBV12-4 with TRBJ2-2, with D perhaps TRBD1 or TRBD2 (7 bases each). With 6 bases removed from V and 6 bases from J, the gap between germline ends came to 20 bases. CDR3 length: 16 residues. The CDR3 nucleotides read TGTGCCAGCAGCTCCACCCCCGCAGGGGGGGCCGGGGAGCTGTTTTTT. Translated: CASSSTPAGGAGELFF.

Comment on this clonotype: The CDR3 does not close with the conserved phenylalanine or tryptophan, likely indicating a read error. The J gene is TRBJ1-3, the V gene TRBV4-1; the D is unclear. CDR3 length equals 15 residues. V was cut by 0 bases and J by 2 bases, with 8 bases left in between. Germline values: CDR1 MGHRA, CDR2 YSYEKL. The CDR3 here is CASSQEDKAGNTIYY. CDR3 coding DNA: TGCGCCAGCAGCCAAGAAGACAAGGCTGGAAACACCATATATTAT.

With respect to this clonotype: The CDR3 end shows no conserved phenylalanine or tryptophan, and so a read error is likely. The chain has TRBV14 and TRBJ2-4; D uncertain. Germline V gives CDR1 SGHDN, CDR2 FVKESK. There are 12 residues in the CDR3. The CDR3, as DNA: TGCGCCAGCAGCCCATCGGGAAACATTCAGTACCTC. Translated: CASSPSGNIQYL.